These 15 T cell receptor beta chains share one sample of origin, sequenced in a study of Graves' ophthalmopathy and Graves' hyperthyroidism. RNA served as the template for amplifying TCR beta CDR3 regions. RT-PCR with HTBI primers came first, then second-round multiplex PCR. TCRdb redid the calling of the multiplex PCR reads with MiXCR, one entry per CDR3 protein. The sample holds over a million distinct CDR3 sequences; around a third are singletons and the top ten take 11%. Sequences were obtained from peripheral blood or thyroid tissue (not recorded which). The receptors stem from an adult man with Graves' hyperthyroidism.

Regarding this clonotype: With a much larger clone just one base away, this may be a read error. The chain joins TRBV6-5 to TRBJ1-6, with D possibly TRBD1 on 5 matching bases. V lost 6 bases, J lost 7 bases, and 19 bases lay in between. CDR1 and CDR2 from the germline V gene are MNHEY and SVGAGI. The CDR3 has 16 amino acids. The CDR3 DNA follows: TGTGCCAGCAGACCACCGTCAGGGTTGGTGAATTCACCCCTCCACTTT. It translates to CASRPPSGLVNSPLHF.

The chain uses TRBV7-8 and TRBJ1-4; 12 positions agree with TRBD1. V lost 5 bases, J lost 7 bases, and 8 bases stayed unmatched. In germline, CDR1 is SGHVS, CDR2 FQNEAQ. The CDR3 is 16 residues long. The CDR3 DNA reads TGTGCCAGCAGCCCGGGACAGGGGGCCGAGGGTGAAAAACTGTTTTTT. It encodes CASSPGQGAEGEKLFF.

About this clonotype: Its ends do not fully match the called genes, so a read error is possible. The chain uses TRBV19 and TRBJ2-7; the D gene could be TRBD1 or TRBD2 (5 bases each). CDR1 and CDR2 (germline): LNHDA, SQIVND (reference sequence). This CDR3 region has 16 residues. CDR3 loop: CAGSLPIRDGPYEQYF. The CDR3 DNA follows: TGTGCCGGTAGTCTTCCCATCCGGGACGGACCCTACGAGCAGTACTTC.

V usage is TRBV7-8 and J usage is TRBJ2-5, with 15 bases that match TRBD2. The CDR3 runs 18 residues. After removal of 4 bases from V and 4 bases from J, the junction contained 10 bases not matched to a gene. The V gene's germline CDR1 is SGHVS and CDR2 FQNEAQ. Here the CDR3 reads CASSSRTSGRAVVETQYF. The CDR3, as DNA: TGTGCCAGCAGCTCGAGGACTAGCGGGAGGGCCGTAGTAGAGACCCAGTACTTC.

In its sample, this clonotype was seen many times. The chain is built from TRBV7-2 and TRBJ1-1, with D uncertain. The CDR3 is made up of 13 amino acids. V was pared by 6 bases and J by 2 bases, with 10 bases between. Germline-derived CDR1 and CDR2 are SGHTA and FQGNSA. Written as DNA, the CDR3 is TGTGCCAGCAGACTCAGCAGTAACACTGAAGCTTTCTTT. Its protein product is CASRLSSNTEAFF.

This clonotype is a singleton in its sample. CDR3 DNA: TGTGCCATCAGTGACTGGAACAGGGGACAGGCCTACGAGCAGTACTTC. Its protein is CAISDWNRGQAYEQYF. This chain uses TRBV10-3 with TRBJ2-7; TRBD1 aligns across 8 bases. This CDR3 comprises 16 residues. From germline, CDR1 is ENHRY and CDR2 SYGVKD. J lost 2 bases, V lost 3 bases, and 9 bases had no gene match.

In this sample, this clonotype turned up a few times. The CDR3 DNA is TGCAGCGCCCTCGGTGGACAGGGGGCTCGTGACACCATATATTTT. Its protein product is CSALGGQGARDTIYF. V is TRBV29-1 and J is TRBJ1-3; 11 bases are shared with TRBD1. Looked up from germline, CDR1 is SQVTM and CDR2 is ANQGSEA. V gave up 7 bases and J gave up 8 bases; unmatched junction bases: 13. The CDR3 length is 15 residues.

This clonotype was detected only a few times. This sequence joins TRBV19 and TRBJ2-7; 8 nucleotides match TRBD2. Germline trimming cut 3 bases from V and 2 bases from J; bases unmatched to any gene: 9. CDR3 length equals 16 residues. Germline V gives CDR1 LNHDA, CDR2 SQIVND (reference sequence). DNA of the CDR3: TGTGCCAGTAGTATTGCCGGGGGGGACAAGGCCTACGAGCAGTACTTC. Encoded protein: CASSIAGGDKAYEQYF.

This chain uses TRBV5-1 with TRBJ2-7; D unresolved. The CDR3 contains 14 residues. CDR1 is SGHRS, CDR2 YFSETQ, per germline. The ends were cut back, 0 bases at V and 2 bases at J, with 9 bases in the middle. CDR3 in amino acids: CASSLGQNAYEQYF. The CDR3 nucleotides are TGCGCCAGCAGCTTGGGACAAAATGCCTACGAGCAGTACTTC. The whole variable domain, filled in from reference TRBV5-1 and TRBJ2-7, reads KAGVTQTPRYLIKTRGQQVTLSCSPISGHRSVSWYQQTPGQGLQFLFEYFSETQRNKGNFPGRFSGRQFSNSRSEMNVSTLELGDSALYLCASSLGQNAYEQYFGPGTRLTVT.

This chain links TRBV19 with TRBJ2-2, with a tentative D call TRBD1 (6 bases). This CDR3 comprises 17 residues. CDR1 is LNHDA, CDR2 SQIVND, per germline (reference sequence). V lost 1 base and J 2 bases, leaving 14 bases between the germline ends. Here the CDR3 DNA reads TGTGCCAGTAGTATAGTCGCAGGGGTCGCTAACACCGGGGAGCTGTTTTTT. This encodes CASSIVAGVANTGELFF.

In nucleotides, the CDR3 is TGCGCCAGCAGGACTAGGGTATCTAGCGGGACCTACGAGCAGTACTTC. Its translation is CASRTRVSSGTYEQYF. The chain joins TRBV5-1 to TRBJ2-7, with 9 bases fitting TRBD2. Germline V gives CDR1 SGHRS, CDR2 YFSETQ. With V trimmed by 5 bases and J by 2 bases, 11 bases remained unmatched. The CDR3 runs 16 residues.

Notes on this clonotype: A much more abundant neighbour one base away suggests this may be a read error. This sequence joins TRBV25-1 and TRBJ2-5; 7 bases map to TRBD1. Germline CDR1 reads MGHDK; CDR2 reads SYGVNS. CDR3 length: 13 amino acids. Trimming removed 5 bases from V and 4 bases from J; junction bases left unmatched: 4. The CDR3 DNA sequence: TGTGCCAGCAGTAAGGCAGGGGGAGAGACCCAGTACTTC. Translated, it gives CASSKAGGETQYF.

This clonotype was seen repeatedly, ten times or more. J is TRBJ2-5 and V is TRBV29-1; 7 nucleotides match TRBD2. V dropped 0 bases and J dropped 0; count of bases not matched to a gene: 7. The V gene's germline CDR1 is SQVTM and CDR2 ANQGSEA. The CDR3 has 16 amino acids. The chain's CDR3 is CSVEDMGGDDQETQYF. In DNA, the CDR3 is TGCAGCGTTGAAGATATGGGGGGGGACGACCAAGAGACCCAGTACTTC. The complete variable domain, with remaining parts taken from reference TRBV29-1 and TRBJ2-5, reads SAVISQKPSRDICQRGTSLTIQCQVDSQVTMMFWYRQQPGQSLTLIATANQGSEATYESGFVIDKFPISRPNLTFSTLTVSNMSPEDSSIYLCSVEDMGGDDQETQYFGPGTRLLVL.

The J gene is TRBJ2-7, the V gene TRBV19; D tentatively reads TRBD1 or TRBD2 (5 bases each). The V gene's germline CDR1 is LNHDA and CDR2 SQIVND (reference sequence). This CDR3 comprises 13 residues. Trimming removed 6 bases from V and 3 bases from J, with 12 bases in between. The CDR3 loop reads CASSPGRRYEQYF. CDR3 nucleotide sequence: TGTGCCAGTAGCCCGGGACGGCGCTACGAGCAGTACTTC.

This clonotype has ten or more counts. The chain combines TRBV4-1 with TRBJ1-6, with D possibly matching TRBD1 (6 bases). This CDR3 is built from 13 residues. V dropped 0 bases and J dropped 10 bases, with 7 bases sitting between them. Germline CDR1 reads MGHRA; CDR2 reads YSYEKL. CDR3 protein: CASSQETGSPLHF. CDR3 nucleotides: TGCGCCAGCAGCCAAGAGACAGGCTCACCCCTCCACTTT.